The rows below give T cell receptor beta chains drawn from one sample of a study of blood T cell repertoires in COVID-19. Method: immunoSEQ multiplex PCR; TCRdb's copy keeps in-frame clones and lacks some. The sample has roughly 39,000 clones; roughly nine tenths are singletons. The sequenced material came from peripheral blood. These receptors were collected from a woman of 80 years or more with active COVID-19. Both conserved end residues are part of each CDR3. Each record gives: CDR3 protein, CDR3 DNA, J gene, clone size, V gene, D gene. The D gene is left open where the match is weak. Not all rows give a size; the values are once, few, many and, for expanded clones, a class.

CDR3 protein: CASSYVLAGPDTQYF
CDR3 DNA: TGTGCCAGCAGTTACGTCCTAGCGGGTCCAGATACGCAGTATTTT
J gene: TRBJ2-3
clone size: medium-sized
V gene: TRBV6-2/TRBV6-3
D gene: TRBD2

CDR3 protein: CASTDSYEQYF
CDR3 DNA: TGTGCCAGCACAGACAGTTACGAGCAGTACTTC
J gene: TRBJ2-7
clone size: .
V gene: TRBV6-5
D gene: .

CDR3 protein: CASTPYWLAGTRAYNEQFF
CDR3 DNA: TGTGCCAGCACTCCATACTGGCTAGCGGGGACACGGGCCTACAATGAGCAGTTCTTC
J gene: TRBJ2-1
clone size: .
V gene: TRBV7-9
D gene: TRBD2

CDR3 protein: CASSLRDSRYLTF
CDR3 DNA: TGTGCCAGCAGCCTCCGGGACAGCAGATACCTAACATTC
J gene: TRBJ2-7
clone size: .
V gene: TRBV7-2
D gene: TRBD1

CDR3 protein: CASSLTGGQYEQYF
CDR3 DNA: TGTGCCAGCAGCTTAACAGGGGGGCAGTACGAGCAGTACTTC
J gene: TRBJ2-7
clone size: .
V gene: TRBV7-9
D gene: TRBD1

CDR3 protein: CATSDFTGGITQPQHF
CDR3 DNA: TGTGCCACCAGTGATTTTACGGGGGGGATCACTCAGCCCCAGCATTTT
J gene: TRBJ1-5
clone size: once
V gene: TRBV24-1
D gene: .

CDR3 protein: CASSPPGLAGNEQFF
CDR3 DNA: TGTGCCAGCTCACCCCCGGGACTAGCAGGCAATGAGCAGTTCTTC
J gene: TRBJ2-1
clone size: .
V gene: TRBV18
D gene: TRBD2

CDR3 protein: CASSASPSSYNEQFF
CDR3 DNA: TGTGCCAGCAGCGCCTCTCCCAGCTCCTACAATGAGCAGTTCTTC
J gene: TRBJ2-1
clone size: .
V gene: TRBV9
D gene: .

CDR3 protein: CASSFGESGGYTF
CDR3 DNA: TGTGCCAGCAGCTTCGGGGAATCGGGTGGCTACACCTTC
J gene: TRBJ1-2
clone size: few
V gene: TRBV7-9
D gene: .

CDR3 protein: CASSLGGAGETQYF
CDR3 DNA: TGTGCCAGCAGCTTGGGGGGGGCAGGAGAGACCCAGTACTTC
J gene: TRBJ2-5
clone size: .
V gene: TRBV7-2
D gene: .

CDR3 protein: CASSPQSPPGNTIYF
CDR3 DNA: TGTGCCAGCAGCCCACAGAGCCCCCCGGGAAACACCATATATTTT
J gene: TRBJ1-3
clone size: .
V gene: TRBV2
D gene: .

CDR3 protein: CASSLNDRGTLYEQYF
CDR3 DNA: TGTGCCAGCAGCTTGAACGACAGGGGGACACTTTACGAGCAGTACTTC
J gene: TRBJ2-7
clone size: .
V gene: TRBV5-4
D gene: TRBD1

CDR3 protein: CASSQGDRGYGYTF
CDR3 DNA: TGCGCCAGCAGCCAAGGGGACAGGGGTTATGGCTACACCTTC
J gene: TRBJ1-2
clone size: .
V gene: TRBV4-3
D gene: TRBD1

CDR3 protein: CASSSRQVNSPLHF
CDR3 DNA: TGTGCCAGCAGTTCTCGACAGGTCAATTCACCCCTCCACTTT
J gene: TRBJ1-6
clone size: .
V gene: TRBV6-5
D gene: .

CDR3 protein: CASSQAGQGNQPQHF
CDR3 DNA: TGTGCCAGCAGCCAAGCTGGACAGGGGAATCAGCCCCAGCATTTT
J gene: TRBJ1-5
clone size: .
V gene: TRBV4-2
D gene: TRBD1

CDR3 protein: CASSLEDNEQFF
CDR3 DNA: TGTGCCAGCAGCCTTGAGGACAATGAGCAGTTCTTC
J gene: TRBJ2-1
clone size: .
V gene: TRBV6-2/TRBV6-3
D gene: .

CDR3 protein: CASSFTSGPYNEQFF
CDR3 DNA: TGTGCCAGCAGCTTTACTAGCGGTCCTTACAATGAGCAGTTCTTC
J gene: TRBJ2-1
clone size: .
V gene: TRBV7-2
D gene: TRBD2

CDR3 protein: CSVDDSGAAGEQFF
CDR3 DNA: TGCAGCGTTGATGATAGCGGGGCCGCGGGAGAGCAGTTCTTC
J gene: TRBJ2-1
clone size: .
V gene: TRBV29-1
D gene: TRBD2

CDR3 protein: CASSYPTSAQETQYF
CDR3 DNA: TGTGCCAGCAGCTACCCGACTAGTGCCCAAGAGACCCAGTACTTC
J gene: TRBJ2-5
clone size: .
V gene: TRBV7-9
D gene: .

CDR3 protein: CARSLGAVCGYTF
CDR3 DNA: TGTGCCAGAAGCTTGGGTGCGGTATGTGGCTACACCTTC
J gene: TRBJ1-2
clone size: .
V gene: TRBV5-3
D gene: .

CDR3 protein: CSVERAGGDYNEQFF
CDR3 DNA: TGCAGCGTTGAAAGGGCGGGGGGAGACTACAATGAGCAGTTCTTC
J gene: TRBJ2-1
clone size: .
V gene: TRBV29-1
D gene: TRBD2

CDR3 protein: CASSIGTDRGEAFF
CDR3 DNA: TGTGCCAGTAGTATAGGTACCGACAGGGGGGAAGCTTTCTTT
J gene: TRBJ1-1
clone size: .
V gene: TRBV19
D gene: TRBD1

CDR3 protein: CASSYSPLAGIYNEQFF
CDR3 DNA: TGTGCCAGCAGTTATTCTCCCTTAGCGGGGATCTACAATGAGCAGTTCTTC
J gene: TRBJ2-1
clone size: few
V gene: TRBV6-2/TRBV6-3
D gene: TRBD2

CDR3 protein: CASSETGGARLTEAFF
CDR3 DNA: TGTGCCAGCTCAGAGACAGGGGGCGCAAGATTAACTGAAGCTTTCTTT
J gene: TRBJ1-1
clone size: .
V gene: TRBV18
D gene: TRBD1

CDR3 protein: CASSVSGQGNQPQHF
CDR3 DNA: .
J gene: TRBJ1-5
clone size: .
V gene: TRBV7-9
D gene: .

CDR3 protein: CASSEAGRGRPEAFF
CDR3 DNA: TGTGCCAGCAGTGAAGCGGGCAGGGGGAGACCTGAAGCTTTCTTT
J gene: TRBJ1-1
clone size: few
V gene: TRBV2
D gene: TRBD1

CDR3 protein: CASSPQGDRYEQYF
CDR3 DNA: TGTGCCAGCAGTCCACAGGGGGATCGCTACGAGCAGTACTTC
J gene: TRBJ2-7
clone size: .
V gene: TRBV28
D gene: TRBD1

CDR3 protein: CASSPWTGQNIQYF
CDR3 DNA: TGTGCCAGCAGCCCATGGACAGGGCAAAACATTCAGTACTTC
J gene: TRBJ2-4
clone size: .
V gene: TRBV7-2
D gene: TRBD1

CDR3 protein: CASSLMGRITTEAFF
CDR3 DNA: TGTGCCAGCAGCTTAATGGGCAGGATCACCACTGAAGCTTTCTTT
J gene: TRBJ1-1
clone size: .
V gene: TRBV7-9
D gene: .

CDR3 protein: CASGQDRGNEQFF
CDR3 DNA: TGTGCCAGCGGACAGGACAGGGGCAATGAGCAGTTCTTC
J gene: TRBJ2-1
clone size: .
V gene: TRBV7-2
D gene: TRBD1

CDR3 protein: CACTGAADTQYF
CDR3 DNA: TGTGCCTGCACAGGGGCGGCGGATACGCAGTATTTT
J gene: TRBJ2-3
clone size: .
V gene: TRBV19
D gene: TRBD1

CDR3 protein: CAWRKAIGTGSYQPQHF
CDR3 DNA: TGTGCCTGGCGGAAAGCTATCGGGACAGGGAGTTATCAGCCCCAGCATTTT
J gene: TRBJ1-5
clone size: few
V gene: TRBV30
D gene: TRBD1

CDR3 protein: CASSPKQPQPQHF
CDR3 DNA: TGTGCCAGCAGTCCCAAACAACCTCAGCCCCAGCATTTT
J gene: TRBJ1-5
clone size: .
V gene: TRBV28
D gene: .

CDR3 protein: CASSAFAGGENEQFF
CDR3 DNA: TGTGCCAGTAGCGCCTTCGCGGGGGGGGAGAATGAGCAGTTCTTC
J gene: TRBJ2-1
clone size: few
V gene: TRBV19
D gene: TRBD2

CDR3 protein: CASSSAGSLVGYTF
CDR3 DNA: TGTGCCAGCAGCTCTGCGGGGAGTTTAGTGGGCTACACCTTC
J gene: TRBJ1-2
clone size: .
V gene: TRBV7-2
D gene: .

CDR3 protein: CASSLDRGGGTEAFF
CDR3 DNA: TGTGCCAGCAGCTTAGACCGGGGAGGAGGGACTGAAGCTTTCTTT
J gene: TRBJ1-1
clone size: .
V gene: TRBV7-2
D gene: .

CDR3 protein: CASSFPTDTQYF
CDR3 DNA: TGTGCCAGCAGTTTCCCCACTGATACGCAGTATTTT
J gene: TRBJ2-3
clone size: .
V gene: TRBV6-2/TRBV6-3
D gene: .

CDR3 protein: CASSVSQGLYNEQFF
CDR3 DNA: TGTGCCAGCAGCGTTTCACAGGGCCTATACAATGAGCAGTTCTTC
J gene: TRBJ2-1
clone size: .
V gene: TRBV9
D gene: .

CDR3 protein: CASSPAGQGYTEAFF
CDR3 DNA: TGTGCCAGCAGCCCAGCGGGACAGGGGTACACTGAAGCTTTCTTT
J gene: TRBJ1-1
clone size: .
V gene: TRBV7-9
D gene: TRBD1

CDR3 protein: CASSSGTTNTEAFF
CDR3 DNA: TGCGCCAGCAGCTCCGGGACAACGAACACTGAAGCTTTCTTT
J gene: TRBJ1-1
clone size: once
V gene: TRBV5-1
D gene: .

CDR3 protein: CASSRTGNTEAFF
CDR3 DNA: TGTGCCAGCAGTCGAACAGGGAACACTGAAGCTTTCTTT
J gene: TRBJ1-1
clone size: once
V gene: TRBV12-3/TRBV12-4
D gene: .

CDR3 protein: CASTSGQSYGYTF
CDR3 DNA: TGTGCCAGCACCTCGGGACAGAGCTATGGCTACACCTTC
J gene: TRBJ1-2
clone size: .
V gene: TRBV28
D gene: TRBD1